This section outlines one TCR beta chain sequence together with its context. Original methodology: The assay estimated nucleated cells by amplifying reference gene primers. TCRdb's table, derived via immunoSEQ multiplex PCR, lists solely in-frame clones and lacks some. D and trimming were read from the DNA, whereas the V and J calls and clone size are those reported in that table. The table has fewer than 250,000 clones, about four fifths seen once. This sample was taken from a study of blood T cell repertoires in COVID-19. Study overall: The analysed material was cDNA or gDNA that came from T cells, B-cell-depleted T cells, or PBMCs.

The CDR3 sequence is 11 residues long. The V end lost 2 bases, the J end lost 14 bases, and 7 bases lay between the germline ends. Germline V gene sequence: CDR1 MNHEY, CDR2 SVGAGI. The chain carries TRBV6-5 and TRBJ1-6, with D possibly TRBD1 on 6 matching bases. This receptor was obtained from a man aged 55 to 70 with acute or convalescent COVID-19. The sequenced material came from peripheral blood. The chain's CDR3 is CASSYEGALHF. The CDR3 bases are TGTGCCAGCAGTTACGAGGGGGCCCTCCACTTT.